The TCR beta chain described here comes from a study of T cells in Graves' hyperthyroidism and ophthalmopathy. This clonotype was seen ten or more times. TCR beta CDR3 sequences were amplified from RNA transcripts. The TCR CDR3 first-round RT-PCR relied on the HTBI primer set. One entry per CDR3 protein, called by TCRdb with MiXCR from the multiplex PCR reads. The profile covers fewer than 850,000 distinct CDR3 sequences, with roughly 17% appearing a single time and around a sixth taken by the ten largest. The source of this sequence is a man aged 50-59 years with Graves' hyperthyroidism. The sequencing input was blood.

The CDR3 sequence is CASSTQQGAVEQFF. The CDR3 DNA sequence: TGTGCCAGCAGCACCCAGCAGGGGGCGGTTGAGCAGTTCTTC. The J gene is TRBJ2-1, the V gene TRBV11-2; 8 bases line up with TRBD1. In germline, CDR1 is SGHAT, CDR2 FQNNGV. The CDR3 consists of 14 residues. V shed 5 bases and J 9 bases; nucleotides not matched to a gene: 9.